Below are 17 T cell receptor beta chains sequenced from a single sample in a study of T cell responses to AZD1222 COVID-19 vaccine (dated by TCRdb to the early 2020s). The library was produced with the immunoSEQ multiplex PCR assay. The table was pulled from immuneACCESS by TCRdb, which kept in-frame rearrangements only. Such tables lose some clones; where checked, under half of the loss comes from unresolved V genes, and the rest has no known cause. In this sample the table shows some 99,000 clones, 70% to 90% of which occur a single time. The top ten hold about 13% of the sample. The sample's time point label, in plain terms: baseline before first vaccination. The treatment or condition tag for this specimen amounts to: meningococcal conjugate vaccine given as trial control. The starting material was peripheral blood, obtained on day 0 of MenACWY control vaccination. The receptors were gathered from an adult in good health.

The chain employs TRBV27 and TRBJ2-7; 11 bases are a match to TRBD2. V was pared by 5 bases and J by 3 bases, with 3 bases of the junction left unmatched. CDR1 and CDR2 (germline): MNHEY, SMNVEV (reference sequence). This CDR3 is built from 14 residues. The CDR3 nucleotides read TGTGCCAGCAGTCCCGGGACTAGCGGCTACGAGCAGTACTTC. Encoded protein: CASSPGTSGYEQYF.

V is TRBV7-4 and J is TRBJ1-5, with TRBD1 identical over 10 bases. Trimming cost V 2 bases and J 5 bases; bases outside gene matches: 9. Germline V gene data show CDR1 as SGHVT and CDR2 as SQSDAQ. This CDR3 region has 17 residues. In DNA, the CDR3 is TGTGCCAGCAGCTTATTAGTCGGGGACAGGGGATATCAGCCCCAGCATTTT. Protein: CASSLLVGDRGYQPQHF.

The chain couples TRBV7-2 to TRBJ2-5; D gene uncertain. The CDR3 totals 12 residues. V dropped 2 bases and J dropped 3 bases, with 4 bases sitting between them. Germline CDR1 is SGHTA and CDR2 is FQGNSA. CDR3 amino acids: CASSLTEETQYF. CDR3 DNA: TGTGCCAGCAGCTTAACCGAAGAGACCCAGTACTTC.

This clone showed up just once. The chain employs TRBV5-1 and TRBJ1-1; D gene ambiguous. This CDR3 region has 17 residues. Germline-derived CDR1 and CDR2 are SGHRS and YFSETQ. V was pared by 5 bases and J by 1 base, with 21 bases between. DNA for the CDR3: TGCGCCAGCAGTCCCCGCGGGGAAGTTGGAAGGAACACTGAAGCTTTCTTT. It specifies CASSPRGEVGRNTEAFF.

The rearrangement links TRBV7-9 to TRBJ1-2, with D possibly matching TRBD1 (5 bases). The CDR3 totals 17 residues. The V gene's germline CDR1 is SEHNR and CDR2 FQNEAQ (reference sequence). The ends were cut back, 6 bases at V and 6 bases at J, with 26 bases in the middle. In DNA form, the CDR3 reads TGTGCCAGCAGTCCGCCCCCGGGACTAAACTTTCCGGATGGCTACACCTTC. Residues: CASSPPPGLNFPDGYTF.

This chain joins TRBV4-2 and TRBJ2-2, with 9 bases that match TRBD2. CDR1 LGHNA and CDR2 YNFKEQ come from the germline V gene. V lost 4 bases to trimming and J lost 6 bases; unmatched junction nucleotides: 9. The CDR3 length is 16 residues. Here the CDR3 DNA reads TGTGCCAGCAGCCGGGAGGGTAGCGGGGGCCCCGGGGAGCTGTTTTTT. Protein product: CASSREGSGGPGELFF.

The chain carries TRBV5-6 and TRBJ2-1; TRBD1 is a possible D gene (5 bases). Germline loops: CDR1 SGHDT, CDR2 YYEEEE. This CDR3 comprises 14 residues. V was trimmed by 3 bases and J by 4 bases, leaving 11 bases between them. In DNA, the CDR3 is TGTGCCAGCAGCTCTACCAGACAGTACAATGAGCAGTTCTTC. Residues: CASSSTRQYNEQFF.

The chain carries TRBV6-1 and TRBJ2-5; 16 bases are a match to TRBD2. CDR3 length: 17 residues. With 3 bases clipped from V and 5 bases from J, the junction kept 6 bases outside the gene matches. Germline CDR1 MNHNS, CDR2 SASEGT. The CDR3 DNA follows: TGTGCCAGCAGTGAGCCGGGACTAGCGGGGGGGTTGGAGACCCAGTACTTC. Translating gives CASSEPGLAGGLETQYF.

The chain employs TRBV28 and TRBJ2-2, with D tentatively TRBD1 (6 bases). Trimming took off 6 bases at V and 8 bases at J, with 19 bases between the two ends. This CDR3 is built from 15 residues. Germline CDR1 is MDHEN and CDR2 is SYDVKM. DNA for the CDR3: TGTGCCAGCAGAGTTTGGACAGCTGCTAAAGGGGAGCTGTTTTTT. Translated: CASRVWTAAKGELFF.

As concerns this clone: Germline is not matched at one junction end, which may reflect a read error. The V and J genes are TRBV15 and TRBJ2-7; D may be TRBD1 (6 bases). Germline V gene data show CDR1 as LNHNV and CDR2 as YYDKDF (reference sequence). The CDR3 contains 13 residues. CDR3 sequence: CATSRDGRDTGNF. CDR3 coding DNA: TGTGCCACCAGCAGAGACGGACGGGACACTGGTAACTTC.

This clone was counted a few times. This chain joins TRBV5-4 and TRBJ2-3; TRBD2 matches 9 bases. Germline V CDR1 and CDR2: SGHNT, YYREEE (reference sequence). V shed 0 bases and J 0 bases; nucleotides not matched to a gene: 2. The CDR3 loop spans 16 amino acids. The CDR3 is CASSLVAGASTDTQYF. CDR3 in DNA: TGTGCCAGCAGCTTGGTAGCGGGGGCTAGCACAGATACGCAGTATTTT.

The chain is built from TRBV29-1 and TRBJ2-1, with 8 bases that match TRBD2. Losses at the gene ends were 2 bases for V and 6 bases for J; bases not matched to a gene: 3. This CDR3 has 13 amino acids. Germline lookup yields CDR1 SQVTM and CDR2 ANQGSEA. This chain's CDR3 is CSVETGGSNEQFF. CDR3 DNA sequence: TGCAGCGTTGAAACGGGAGGGAGCAATGAGCAGTTCTTC.

This clone was detected only once. The chain has TRBV6-2 or TRBV6-3 and TRBJ2-7, with D possibly being TRBD1 (6 bases). Trimming took off 2 bases at V and 4 bases at J, with 18 bases between the two ends. Looked up from germline, CDR1 is MNHEY and CDR2 is SVGEGT. This CDR3 spans 16 amino acids. This CDR3 is CASSYESGEWAYEQYF. CDR3 nucleotides: TGTGCCAGCAGTTACGAATCAGGGGAGTGGGCTTACGAGCAGTACTTC.

The chain is built from TRBV5-5 and TRBJ2-7; unclear D gene. This CDR3 has 14 residues. Germline loops: CDR1 SGHKS, CDR2 YYEKEE (reference sequence). Trimming stripped 2 bases from V and 0 bases from J, with 9 bases between. DNA of the CDR3: TGTGCCAGCAGCTTAGGGCAGTTCTCCTACGAGCAGTACTTC. As protein: CASSLGQFSYEQYF.

V usage is TRBV18 and J usage is TRBJ1-1; 7 positions match TRBD1. J gave up 4 bases and V 3 bases, and 11 bases lay outside the gene matches. CDR3 size: 16 residues. Per germline, CDR1 KGHSH and CDR2 LQKENI. The DNA for the CDR3 is TGTGCCAGCTCACCCGGAAGTGACAGGGCGGGCACTGAAGCTTTCTTT. It translates to CASSPGSDRAGTEAFF.

This clone has more than one count but fewer than ten. The CDR3 sequence is CASSRDGTGGAMGYGYTF. In nucleotides, the CDR3 is TGTGCCAGCAGCCGAGACGGGACAGGGGGGGCAATGGGCTATGGCTACACCTTC. The rearrangement joins TRBV3-1 (or the pseudogene TRBV3-2) to TRBJ1-2; 11 positions match TRBD1. CDR1 and CDR2 from the germline V gene are LGHDT and YNNKEL (reference sequence). Trimming at V came to 4 bases and at J to 4 bases, leaving 14 bases not matched to a gene. CDR3 length equals 18 residues.

This clone has only one observation. This rearrangement joins TRBV6-5 to TRBJ2-1, with unresolved D. V lost 0 bases to trimming and J lost 7 bases, with 7 bases between them. This CDR3 comprises 13 residues. Germline CDR1 reads MNHEY; CDR2 reads SVGAGI. As DNA, the CDR3 is TGTGCCAGCAGTTACTCGATATCGAATGAGCAGTTCTTC. It codes for CASSYSISNEQFF.